The 17 T cell receptor beta chains listed next were all sequenced from one sample in a study of tumor-infiltrating lymphocytes in primary liver carcinoma. Priming with a constant-region primer yielded TCR beta cDNA from roughly 0.45 ug total RNA. Three rounds of nested multiplex PCR with slightly modified ARM-PCR produced TCR beta libraries. Each of the first two PCR rounds ran nine to ten cycles with TRBV1-TRBV30 forward and C-beta reverse primers. TCRdb processed the multiplex PCR reads anew with MiXCR; each CDR3 protein has one entry. The sample lists around 210,000 distinct CDR3 sequences; approximately 64% were seen once. The authors took blood RNA from unsorted whole blood and also extracted germline DNA. The sequencing sample was made of peripheral blood. All receptors derive from a woman aged 55-70 years with primary liver carcinoma and hepatitis B virus infection.

V gene TRBV7-9 combines with J gene TRBJ1-6; D is ambiguous. Trimming pared 5 bases from V and 6 bases from J, leaving 11 bases between. CDR1 is SEHNR, CDR2 FQNEAQ, per germline (reference sequence). The CDR3 is made up of 14 amino acids. In DNA, the CDR3 is TGTGCCAGCAGCCCACCGCAGGTTAATTCACCCCTCCACTTT. This encodes CASSPPQVNSPLHF.

As concerns this clonotype: Mismatch with germline at one junction end may stem from a read error. The genes are TRBV5-4 and TRBJ1-2, with a weak D call TRBD1 (5 bases). There are 14 residues in the CDR3. The V gene's germline CDR1 is SGHNT and CDR2 YYREEE (reference sequence). The CDR3 DNA reads TGTACCAGCAGCTGGGACCACAGAATTTATGGCTATACCTTC. This gives the protein CTSSWDHRIYGYTF.

The CDR3 coding sequence is TGTGCCAGCAGCTTAGATTTGGGGTCAGCGGGTTACGGGGATGGCTACACCTTC. Encoded protein: CASSLDLGSAGYGDGYTF. The chain has TRBV11-2 and TRBJ1-2; D unresolved. The V end lost 0 bases, the J end lost 6 bases, and 23 bases lay between the germline ends. The CDR3 length is 18 residues. The germline V gene has CDR1 SGHAT and CDR2 FQNNGV.

A remark on this clonotype: A much larger clone lies one base from this, so it may be a read error. The chain recombines TRBV12-3 or TRBV12-4 with TRBJ2-5, with TRBD2 matching over 12 bases. The CDR3 has 19 residues. The DNA for the CDR3 is TGTGCCAGCAGACCTGCCTCTAGCGGGAGGGCCGTAGGCCAAGAGACCCAGCACTTC. Translated, it gives CASRPASSGRAVGQETQHF.

Comments on this clonotype: Compared with germline, one end of the junction differs, possibly owing to a read error. The chain links TRBV5-4 to TRBJ2-1; 10 bases are shared with TRBD2. This CDR3 is 13 amino acids long. Germline V CDR1 and CDR2: SGHNT, YYREEE (reference sequence). CDR3 sequence reads: CTSISSGSNEQFF. The CDR3 DNA follows: TGTACCAGCATTTCTAGCGGGAGTAATGAGCAGTTCTTC.

DNA for the CDR3: TGTGCCAGCAGTGAATATGGGGGTTCAGCCTCACCCCTCCACTTT. As protein: CASSEYGGSASPLHF. The chain combines TRBV2 with TRBJ1-6; the D gene is possibly TRBD1 (5 bases). Trimming removed 2 bases from V and 10 bases from J, with 15 bases in between. Germline CDR1 reads SNHLY; CDR2 reads FYNNEI. The CDR3 consists of 15 residues. The variable domain in full, with the rest retrieved from reference TRBV2 and TRBJ1-6, is EPEVTQTPSHQVTQMGQEVILRCVPISNHLYFYWYRQILGQKVEFLVSFYNNEISEKSEIFDDQFSVERPDGSNFTLKIRSTKLEDSAMYFCASSEYGGSASPLHFGNGTRLTVT.

The sample holds one count of this clonotype. This may be a read error: a much more frequent sequence differs by one nucleotide. The chain links TRBV7-9 to TRBJ1-1; D not resolved. The CDR3 length is 13 residues. Trimming stripped 4 bases from V and 1 base from J, with 7 bases between. Per germline, CDR1 SEHNR and CDR2 FQNEAQ (reference sequence). CDR3 sequence reads: CASSSSGNTEAFF. The CDR3 DNA reads as TGTGCCAGCAGCTCCTCAGGGAACACTGAAGCTTTCTTT.

The chain joins TRBV12-3 or TRBV12-4 to TRBJ2-2, with 8 bases aligning to TRBD2. The J segment lost 3 bases and the V segment lost 6 bases, leaving 12 bases of the junction unmatched. The CDR3 is 17 amino acids. In nucleotides, the CDR3 is TGTGCCAGCAGGCAACCGGGACTAGGGGGATACACCGGGGAGCTGTTTTTT. Translating gives CASRQPGLGGYTGELFF.

The V and J genes are TRBV6-5 and TRBJ2-5, with D tentatively TRBD2 (5 bases). This CDR3 spans 18 amino acids. The germline gives CDR1 MNHEY, CDR2 SVGAGI. Trimming removed 6 bases at V and 0 bases at J, with 23 bases between. For the CDR3, the DNA is TGTGCCAGCAGCAAAACCTACAATCCTAATAGCGACCAAGAGACCCAGTACTTC. Translation: CASSKTYNPNSDQETQYF.

The V and J genes are TRBV2 and TRBJ2-7; tentatively, D is TRBD1 or TRBD2 (5 bases each). V gave up 6 bases and J gave up 2 bases, with 17 bases separating them. The CDR3 spans 15 residues. Per the germline V gene, CDR1 is SNHLY and CDR2 is FYNNEI. CDR3 nucleotides: TGTGCCAGCAGCCCCCATTTAGGGGAGACCTACGAGCAGTACTTC. The encoded protein is CASSPHLGETYEQYF.

This chain links TRBV7-9 with TRBJ2-1, with 8 positions matching TRBD2. The V gene's germline CDR1 is SEHNR and CDR2 FQNEAQ (reference sequence). The CDR3 contains 17 residues. Trimming cost V 1 base and J 0 bases; bases outside gene matches: 5. CDR3: CASSLGSGTSSYNEQFF. In nucleotides, the CDR3 is TGTGCCAGCAGCTTAGGGTCCGGGACTAGCTCCTACAATGAGCAGTTCTTC.

This clonotype was observed at least ten times. V and J are TRBV29-1 and TRBJ1-5; D may be TRBD1 (5 bases). This CDR3 has 12 amino acids. With 4 bases removed from V and 8 bases from J, the gap between germline ends came to 12 bases. CDR1 is SQVTM and CDR2 is ANQGSEA in the germline V gene. CDR3 coding DNA: TGCAGCGTTGGAGGGGTAGGGGAGCCCCAGCATTTT. This codes for CSVGGVGEPQHF.

This clonotype was counted a few times. This may arise from a read error, as a much more abundant clone is one base away. V gene TRBV30 combines with J gene TRBJ2-1; TRBD2 matches 13 bases. The CDR3 has 15 residues. Germline CDR1 is GTSNPN and CDR2 is SVGIG (reference sequence). The CDR3 loop reads CTWRRLAGGRHEQFF. The CDR3 DNA reads as TGTACCTGGAGGCGACTAGCGGGAGGTCGGCATGAGCAGTTCTTC. The full variable domain, rest sourced from reference TRBV30 and TRBJ2-1, is SQTIHQWPATLVQPVGSPLSLECTVEGTSNPNLYWYRQAAGRGLQLLFYSVGIGQISSEVPQNLSASRPQDRQFILSSKKLLLSDSGFYLCTWRRLAGGRHEQFFGPGTRLTVL.

Comment on this clonotype: Sequence at one end of the junction differs from germline and may be a read error. The gene calls are TRBV4-1 and TRBJ2-4; D unresolved. This CDR3 spans 17 amino acids. Germline values: CDR1 MGHRA, CDR2 YSYEKL. The CDR3 DNA is TGCGCCAGCAGTCAAGATGACCGGTATTTAGCCAAAAACATTCAGTGCTTC. Translation: CASSQDDRYLAKNIQCF.

With respect to this clonotype: A read error may account for a junction end that differs from germline. The V call is TRBV11-3, the J call TRBJ2-1; TRBD2 agrees at 14 bases. The CDR3 is made up of 17 amino acids. CDR1 and CDR2 from the germline V gene are SGHNT and YENEEA. The CDR3 is CASSLLPGTSGGSEQFF. The CDR3 bases are TGTGCCAGCAGCTTATTGCCCGGGACTAGCGGGGGCTCTGAGCAGTTTTTC. The whole variable domain, remainder taken from reference TRBV11-3 and TRBJ2-1, is EAGVVQSPRYKIIEKKQPVAFWCNPISGHNTLYWYLQNLGQGPELLIRYENEEAVDDSQLPKDRFSAERLKGVDSTLKIQPAELGDSAVYLCASSLLPGTSGGSEQFFGPGTRLTVL.

Details on this clonotype: The junction and the germline gene differ at one end; a read error may be behind it. The chain couples TRBV11-2 to TRBJ1-5; D is undetermined. Per germline, CDR1 SGHAT and CDR2 FQNNGV. The CDR3 loop spans 14 amino acids. CDR3: CGSSFLGSNQPQHF. The CDR3 DNA follows: TGTGGCAGCAGCTTTTTGGGTAGCAATCAGCCCCAACATTTT.

This clonotype was seen many times. This sequence joins TRBV5-8 and TRBJ2-1; 7 bases match TRBD1. The CDR3 sequence is 15 residues long. Germline V gene sequence: CDR1 SGHTS, CDR2 YDEGEE. V trimming: 2 bases; J trimming: 2 bases; junction bases outside the gene matches: 4. The CDR3 loop reads CASSLGQGAYNEQFF. The CDR3 DNA is TGTGCCAGCAGCTTAGGGCAGGGGGCCTACAATGAGCAGTTCTTC.